Listed below are T cell receptor beta chains from one sample, sequenced in a study of CXCR3 chemokines and chemotherapy response in bladder cancer. TCRdb re-derived calls from the PCR reads in MiXCR, one entry per CDR3 protein. The table records about 13,000 distinct CDR3 sequences, roughly an eighth of them present only once. Sample acquisition took place from a patient whose treatment included neoadjuvant chemotherapy. The receptors derive from a human donor with bladder cancer that did not respond to neoadjuvant chemotherapy. CDR3s include the opening cysteine and the closing phenylalanine or tryptophan. A D gene is named only where the DNA matches it firmly. Rows give clone size only sometimes, using once, few, many, or a class for an expanded clone.

TRBV7-2	TRBJ2-1	-	many	CASSLGGRGSYNEQFF	TGTGCCAGCAGCTTAGGTGGTAGGGGCTCCTACAATGAGCAGTTCTTC
TRBV27	TRBJ1-1	-	few	CASSLAGGTEAFF	TGTGCCAGCAGTCTAGCCGGGGGAACTGAAGCTTTCTTT
TRBV20-1	TRBJ1-2	TRBD1	many	CSANTGVGYTF	TGCAGTGCTAACACAGGGGTCGGCTACACCTTC
TRBV27	TRBJ1-2	-	many	CASPGHRPNYGYTF	TGTGCCAGCCCCGGACACCGACCTAACTATGGCTACACCTTC
TRBV7-9	TRBJ2-3	-	many	CASSGDLTDTQYF	TGTGCCAGCAGCGGGGACCTCACAGATACGCAGTATTTT
TRBV5-4	TRBJ2-3	TRBD2	many	CASSLVSSGGGRTDTQYF	TGTGCCAGCAGCTTGGTCTCTAGCGGGGGGGGACGCACAGATACGCAGTATTTT
TRBV19	TRBJ2-5	TRBD1	many	CASSISRTGRETQYF	TGTGCCAGTAGTATCTCCAGGACAGGGAGAGAGACCCAGTACTTC
TRBV5-6	TRBJ1-5	-	-	CASSLRGNQPQHF	TGTGCCAGCAGCTTGCGCGGAAATCAGCCCCAGCATTTT
TRBV6-2/TRBV6-3	TRBJ2-5	TRBD2	many	CASSHRAGGGETQYF	TGTGCCAGCAGCCACAGAGCGGGGGGCGGGGAGACCCAGTACTTC
TRBV5-6	TRBJ1-5	-	-	CASSFVGSNQPQHF	TGTGCCAGCAGCTTCGTGGGTAGCAATCAGCCCCAGCATTTT
TRBV27	TRBJ2-6	-	many	CASSWSAITSSGANVLTF	TGTGCCAGCAGTTGGTCAGCGATAACGAGCTCTGGGGCCAACGTCCTGACTTTC
TRBV5-4	TRBJ1-6	-	many	CASSWGQDRFNSPLHF	TGTGCCAGCAGCTGGGGCCAGGACAGATTTAATTCACCCCTCCACTTT
TRBV5-4	TRBJ2-5	TRBD2	many	CASSLGLAGGETQYF	TGTGCCAGCAGCTTGGGACTAGCGGGTGGTGAGACCCAGTACTTC
TRBV28	TRBJ1-1	TRBD1	many	CASTTGAPVIEAFF	TGTGCCAGCACTACAGGGGCCCCAGTTATTGAAGCTTTCTTT
TRBV6-1	TRBJ1-5	-	many	CASSDPSGAGGGHSNQPQHF	TGTGCCAGCAGCGACCCTTCCGGGGCAGGTGGAGGTCATAGCAATCAGCCCCAGCATTTT
TRBV12-3/TRBV12-4	TRBJ2-3	-	few	CASSISRGFTDTQYF	TGTGCCAGCAGCATCTCCAGGGGCTTCACAGATACGCAGTATTTT
TRBV19	TRBJ2-2	-	many	CASPNPNTGELFF	TGTGCCAGTCCAAATCCGAACACCGGGGAGCTGTTTTTT
TRBV6-2/TRBV6-3	TRBJ2-7	-	many	CASSYYSGYEQYF	TGTGCCAGCAGTTACTATTCCGGCTACGAGCAGTACTTC
TRBV24-1	TRBJ1-4	-	many	CATSDSKGQMGEKLFF	TGTGCCACCAGTGATTCCAAAGGACAGATGGGTGAAAAACTGTTTTTT
TRBV6-2/TRBV6-3	TRBJ1-5	-	many	CASSYSPWDQPQHF	TGTGCCAGCAGTTACAGTCCCTGGGATCAGCCCCAGCATTTT
TRBV5-4	TRBJ2-5	TRBD1	-	CASSPGQGGRQVTQYF	TGTGCCAGCAGCCCGGGACAGGGAGGACGGCAAGTGACCCAGTACTTC
TRBV27	TRBJ2-1	TRBD2	many	CASASSGKEQFF	TGTGCCAGCGCCTCTAGCGGGAAAGAGCAGTTCTTC
TRBV7-9	TRBJ2-7	TRBD2	few	CASSPGTSASYEQYF	TGTGCCAGCAGCCCGGGGACTAGCGCCTCCTACGAGCAGTACTTC
TRBV28	TRBJ2-1	TRBD1	-	CASRIRDSYNEQFF	TGTGCCAGCAGGATCCGGGACAGCTACAATGAGCAGTTCTTC
TRBV30	TRBJ1-6	-	few	CAWSVRGFSPLHF	TGTGCCTGGAGTGTACGGGGGTTTTCACCCCTCCACTTT
TRBV30	TRBJ2-5	TRBD2	many	CACLLAGGSETQYF	TGTGCCTGCCTACTAGCGGGAGGCTCAGAGACCCAGTACTTC
TRBV7-2	TRBJ2-7	-	many	CASSLQTGEGYEQYF	TGTGCCAGCAGCTTACAAACGGGGGAAGGCTACGAGCAGTACTTC
TRBV6-1	TRBJ1-2	-	medium-sized	CASSETDSSYGYTF	TGTGCCAGCAGTGAAACAGATTCTAGCTATGGCTACACCTTC
TRBV5-4	TRBJ2-1	-	many	CASRHQLDNEQFF	TGTGCCAGCAGACACCAGTTGGACAATGAGCAGTTCTTC